This T cell receptor beta chain came from a study of blood T cell repertoires in COVID-19. CDR1 and CDR2 (germline): SEHNR, FQNEAQ (reference sequence). Trimming at V came to 2 bases and at J to 5 bases, leaving 17 bases not matched to a gene. The CDR3 runs to 19 residues. Some clones are missing from TCRdb's copy, which holds only in-frame ones; the method was immunoSEQ multiplex PCR. The sample shows 160,000 or so clones, more than 75% of them seen only once. The source of this sequence is a woman in her sixties or seventies with acute or convalescent COVID-19. The V and J genes are TRBV7-9 and TRBJ2-5; 10 positions agree with TRBD2. Sequencing was carried out using peripheral blood. CDR3 DNA sequence: TGTGCCAGCAGCTTAAATCTGGGGAGTAGCGGGAGGCCAATGGAGACCCAGTACTTC. Its translation: CASSLNLGSSGRPMETQYF.